Shown below are 29 T cell receptor beta chains from a single sample sequenced in a study of blood T cell repertoires in COVID-19. Assay: immunoSEQ multiplex PCR; the TCRdb copy retains only in-frame clones and omits some. The sample consists of around 260,000 clones, about 86% of them appearing once. Material for sequencing was PBMCs or T cells enriched from blood (not recorded which). All receptors come from a man aged 30 to 39 with acute COVID-19.

This sequence joins TRBV9 and TRBJ1-4, with 7 bases fitting TRBD1. CDR1 is SGDLS and CDR2 is YYNGEE in the germline V gene. With 4 bases clipped from V and 8 bases from J, the junction kept 11 bases outside the gene matches. The CDR3 extends over 15 amino acids. DNA of the CDR3: TGTGCCAGCAGCCCAGCGGACAGGATCGGGGAAAAACTGTTTTTT. It translates to CASSPADRIGEKLFF.

V and J are TRBV27 and TRBJ1-1; D is perhaps TRBD1 (5 bases). The V gene's germline CDR1 is MNHEY and CDR2 SMNVEV (reference sequence). The CDR3 is 16 residues long. The V end was cut by 2 bases, the J end by 9 bases, with 22 bases between. CDR3 residues: CASSLRLTTGNGKAFF. In DNA, the CDR3 is TGTGCCAGCAGTTTACGCCTCACCACAGGAAATGGGAAAGCTTTCTTT.

The CDR3 bases are TGTGCCAGCAGTCCCGGTACGGGAGTTCATGAGCAGTACGTC. Amino acids: CASSPGTGVHEQYV. This chain joins TRBV5-1 and TRBJ2-7, with D possibly TRBD2 on 6 matching bases. CDR3 length: 14 residues. Germline V gives CDR1 SGHRS, CDR2 YFSETQ.

The J gene is TRBJ1-2, the V gene TRBV19, with D possibly being TRBD1 (5 bases). V lost 11 bases, J lost 6 bases, and 13 bases lay in between. The CDR3 extends over 11 amino acids. CDR1 and CDR2 from the germline V gene are LNHDA and SQIVND (reference sequence). The CDR3, as DNA: TGTGCCCTGAGCCAGGGCCATGGCTACACCTTC. Residues: CALSQGHGYTF.

The chain joins TRBV5-1 to TRBJ1-1; D gene uncertain. Trimming took 2 bases from V and 6 from J, leaving 8 bases between them. This CDR3 has 12 amino acids. Germline lookup yields CDR1 SGHRS and CDR2 YFSETQ. The CDR3 is CASSLNGPEAFF. CDR3 coding DNA: TGCGCCAGCAGCTTAAACGGTCCTGAAGCTTTCTTT. Supplemented by reference TRBV5-1 and TRBJ1-1, the full variable domain reads KAGVTQTPRYLIKTRGQQVTLSCSPISGHRSVSWYQQTPGQGLQFLFEYFSETQRNKGNFPGRFSGRQFSNSRSEMNVSTLELGDSALYLCASSLNGPEAFFGQGTRLTVV.

The chain combines TRBV7-2 with TRBJ2-1; 8 bases are a match to TRBD2. J lost 7 bases, V lost 2 bases, and 10 bases had no gene match. The length of the CDR3 is 16 residues. Germline V gene lookup returns CDR1 SGHTA and CDR2 FQGNSA. The CDR3 region is CASSLKAGTRRNEQFF. CDR3 coding DNA: TGTGCCAGCAGCTTAAAGGCCGGGACTAGAAGGAATGAGCAGTTCTTC. Drawing the rest from reference TRBV7-2 and TRBJ2-1, the complete variable domain is GAGVSQSPSNKVTEKGKDVELRCDPISGHTALYWYRQSLGQGLEFLIYFQGNSAPDKSGLPSDRFSAERTGGSVSTLTIQRTQQEDSAVYLCASSLKAGTRRNEQFFGPGTRLTVL.

The chain uses TRBV4-3 and TRBJ1-5, with a possible D match to TRBD1 (5 bases). Germline V lookup: CDR1 LGHNA, CDR2 YSLEER. CDR3 size: 15 residues. Trimming took 0 bases from V and 2 from J, leaving 8 bases between them. The CDR3 DNA is TGCGCCAGCAGCCAAGAGGGGGGAGGCAATCAGCCCCAGCATTTT. It is translated as CASSQEGGGNQPQHF.

The chain links TRBV27 to TRBJ1-5; the D gene is possibly TRBD1 (5 bases). Between the trimmed V and J ends, which lost 6 bases and 0 bases, there was a span of 12 bases. In germline, CDR1 is MNHEY, CDR2 SMNVEV (reference sequence). The CDR3 runs to 15 residues. Here the CDR3 DNA reads TGTGCCAGCAGCCGTCTGGGGGGTAGCAATCAGCCCCAGCATTTT. Translated: CASSRLGGSNQPQHF.

The rearrangement links TRBV3-1 (or the pseudogene TRBV3-2) to TRBJ1-2; D is uncertain. CDR1 LGHDT and CDR2 YNNKEL come from the germline V gene (reference sequence). The CDR3 consists of 13 residues. V was cut by 4 bases and J by 1 base, with 7 bases left in between. The CDR3 region has the DNA TGTGCCAGCAGCCTAACAGATAACTATGGCTACACCTTC. Amino acid sequence: CASSLTDNYGYTF.

The chain recombines TRBV12-3 or TRBV12-4 with TRBJ1-1; 7 nucleotides line up with TRBD1. J lost 7 bases, V lost 6 bases, and 2 bases had no gene match. This CDR3 is built from 11 residues. The CDR3 region is CASSRQGEAFF. The DNA of the CDR3 is TGTGCCAGCAGCAGACAGGGTGAAGCTTTCTTT.

This sequence joins TRBV28 and TRBJ1-2; D is possibly TRBD1 (6 bases). The CDR3 is 14 residues long. V was trimmed by 11 bases and J by 5 bases, leaving 21 bases between them. Looked up from germline, CDR1 is MDHEN and CDR2 is SYDVKM. The CDR3 sequence: CARVPGAGGYGYTF. CDR3 bases: TGTGCCCGCGTCCCAGGGGCGGGGGGGTATGGCTACACCTTC.

A few counts support this clone. The chain couples TRBV19 to TRBJ1-1, with TRBD1 as a possible D gene (5 bases). Germline-derived CDR1 and CDR2 are LNHDA and SQIVND (reference sequence). This CDR3 comprises 16 residues. V was cut by 3 bases and J by 7 bases, with 21 bases left in between. This CDR3 is CASSMGGASFPSEAFF. The CDR3 DNA reads TGTGCCAGTAGTATGGGTGGGGCGAGCTTCCCCAGTGAAGCTTTCTTT.

The chain couples TRBV10-1 to TRBJ1-1; D call uncertain. CDR3 length: 14 amino acids. From germline, CDR1 is WNHNN and CDR2 SYGVQD (reference sequence). The V end was cut by 8 bases, the J end by 6 bases, with 19 bases between. In DNA form, the CDR3 reads TGCGCCAGCTCAAAGAACGGGAAATGGGCTGAAGCTTTCTTT. It yields the protein CASSKNGKWAEAFF.

This clone was recorded a few times. Within the sample, other DNA sequences also encode this same CDR3. V usage is TRBV6-2 or TRBV6-3 and J usage is TRBJ1-6; a possible D gene is TRBD1 (6 bases). V was cut by 6 bases and J by 7 bases, with 16 bases left in between. The CDR3 sequence is 15 residues long. Germline V gene data show CDR1 as MNHEY and CDR2 as SVGEGT. The CDR3 protein is CASSPPGQRNSPLHF. CDR3 DNA sequence: TGTGCCAGCAGCCCTCCAGGACAGAGAAATTCACCCCTCCACTTT.

This clone was picked up one time. The rearrangement joins TRBV18 to TRBJ2-2, with 8 nucleotides matching TRBD2. This CDR3 contains 16 residues. With V trimmed by 1 base and J by 4 bases, 5 bases remained unmatched. Germline assignment: CDR1 KGHSH and CDR2 LQKENI. The CDR3 region is CASSPQSGGSTGELFF. CDR3 coding DNA: TGTGCCAGCTCACCACAGAGCGGGGGATCCACCGGGGAGCTGTTTTTT.

The J gene is TRBJ1-6, the V gene TRBV9; 9 nucleotides agree with TRBD1. Per germline, CDR1 SGDLS and CDR2 YYNGEE. After removal of 4 bases from V and 4 bases from J, the junction contained 6 bases not matched to a gene. The CDR3 loop spans 16 amino acids. The CDR3 loop is CASSPRQGGYNSPLHF. The CDR3 bases are TGTGCCAGCAGCCCCCGACAGGGGGGATATAATTCACCCCTCCACTTT. The complete variable domain, with remaining parts taken from reference TRBV9 and TRBJ1-6, reads DSGVTQTPKHLITATGQRVTLRCSPRSGDLSVYWYQQSLDQGLQFLIQYYNGEERAKGNILERFSAQQFPDLHSELNLSSLELGDSALYFCASSPRQGGYNSPLHFGNGTRLTVT.

The CDR3, as DNA: TGTGCCAGCAGCCGGACTAGCGGGGGGATGGATACGCAGTATTTT. It is translated as CASSRTSGGMDTQYF. V gene TRBV6-5 combines with J gene TRBJ2-3; 14 nucleotides align to TRBD2. V lost 6 bases, J lost 6 bases, and 5 bases stayed unmatched. In germline, CDR1 is MNHEY, CDR2 SVGAGI. The CDR3 runs 15 residues.

J is TRBJ1-4 and V is TRBV4-3, with D hard to call. Trimming left V 0 bases short and J 4 bases short, with 18 bases between. The V gene's germline CDR1 is LGHNA and CDR2 YSLEER. This CDR3 is 18 amino acids long. The CDR3 sequence is CASSQDSISLMGNEKLFF. The CDR3, as DNA: TGCGCCAGCAGCCAAGACTCGATTAGCTTAATGGGTAATGAAAAACTGTTTTTT.

Concerning this clone: Additional DNA sequences in this sample encode the identical CDR3. The chain carries TRBV5-1 and TRBJ1-3, with unresolved D. Per the germline V gene, CDR1 is SGHRS and CDR2 is YFSETQ. This CDR3 spans 14 amino acids. V lost 0 bases and J 0 bases, leaving 4 bases between the germline ends. The CDR3 DNA reads as TGCGCCAGCAGCTTGGCGAGCTCTGGAAACACCATATATTTT. Protein sequence: CASSLASSGNTIYF.

This chain joins TRBV6-5 and TRBJ1-1; TRBD1 matches 7 bases. CDR1 MNHEY and CDR2 SVGAGI come from the germline V gene. After removal of 7 bases from V and 1 base from J, the junction contained 9 bases not matched to a gene. This CDR3 comprises 15 residues. CDR3 bases: TGTGCCAGCATCCCACTACAGGGGTGGAACACTGAAGCTTTCTTT. Its protein is CASIPLQGWNTEAFF.

A remark on this clone: A much larger clone sits a single nucleotide away, making a read error possible. The same CDR3 is also encoded by other DNA sequences in this sample. The CDR3 is CATSDSGQPQHF. The CDR3 nucleotides are TGTGCCACCAGTGATTCCGGTCAGCCCCAGCATTTT. This sequence joins TRBV24-1 and TRBJ1-5, with no clear D. The V and J ends lost 2 bases and 6 bases respectively, with 4 bases between them. This CDR3 comprises 12 residues. Looked up from germline, CDR1 is KGHDR and CDR2 is SFDVKD.

The rearrangement links TRBV30 to TRBJ2-3, with 9 positions matching TRBD2. The CDR3 has 13 residues. Germline CDR1 is GTSNPN and CDR2 is SVGIG (reference sequence). V shed 5 bases and J 1 base; nucleotides not matched to a gene: 1. The DNA for the CDR3 is TGTGCCTGGGCGGGAGGGGGCACAGATACGCAGTATTTT. It encodes CAWAGGGTDTQYF.

The chain employs TRBV7-9 and TRBJ1-2, with TRBD1 as a possible D gene (6 bases). V shed 1 base and J shed 8 bases, with 14 bases lying between them. The CDR3 consists of 14 residues. Germline values: CDR1 SEHNR, CDR2 FQNEAQ (reference sequence). The DNA of the CDR3 is TGTGCCAGCAGCTTAGGACAGGCCAACGGGGGCTACACCTTC. This encodes CASSLGQANGGYTF.

This CDR3 reads CASSYSGTGNEKLFF. CDR3 DNA sequence: TGTGCCAGCAGCTACTCCGGGACAGGGAATGAAAAACTGTTTTTT. The gene calls are TRBV5-5 and TRBJ1-4; 9 nucleotides match TRBD1. Looked up from germline, CDR1 is SGHKS and CDR2 is YYEKEE (reference sequence). The CDR3 contains 15 residues. V lost 3 bases, J lost 5 bases, and 5 bases stayed unmatched.

V and J are TRBV5-1 and TRBJ2-1, with D uncertain. The CDR3 covers 12 residues. Looked up from germline, CDR1 is SGHRS and CDR2 is YFSETQ. Trimming pared 0 bases from V and 9 bases from J, leaving 7 bases between. The CDR3 protein is CASSLGATEQFF. As DNA, the CDR3 is TGCGCCAGCAGCTTGGGAGCTACTGAGCAGTTCTTC.

The rearrangement uses TRBV18 and TRBJ1-4, with 8 bases matching TRBD1. The CDR3 spans 15 residues. Germline-derived CDR1 and CDR2 are KGHSH and LQKENI. V lost 3 bases to trimming and J lost 8 bases; unmatched junction nucleotides: 8. The CDR3 coding sequence is TGTGCCAGCTCACCGGACAGGGCGAGAGGAGAAAAACTGTTTTTT. As protein: CASSPDRARGEKLFF.

This clone was observed a single time. This chain connects TRBV18 to TRBJ2-3; TRBD1 is a possible D gene (6 bases). There are 15 residues in the CDR3. The V and J ends lost 2 bases and 5 bases respectively, with 14 bases between them. Germline-derived CDR1 and CDR2 are KGHSH and LQKENI. This CDR3 is CASSPSRGSGDTQYF. CDR3 nucleotides: TGTGCCAGCTCACCATCTAGGGGGTCTGGAGATACGCAGTATTTT. The variable domain in full, with the rest retrieved from reference TRBV18 and TRBJ2-3, is NAGVMQNPRHLVRRRGQEARLRCSPMKGHSHVYWYRQLPEEGLKFMVYLQKENIIDESGMPKERFSAEFPKEGPSILRIQQVVRGDSAAYFCASSPSRGSGDTQYFGPGTRLTVL.

The V call is TRBV6-5, the J call TRBJ2-7; possible D gene TRBD1, 5 bases. Germline V lookup: CDR1 MNHEY, CDR2 SVGAGI. The CDR3 consists of 12 residues. Trimming removed 6 bases from V and 2 bases from J, with 8 bases in between. The CDR3: CASRAGPYEQYV. CDR3 nucleotides: TGTGCCAGCAGGGCAGGGCCCTACGAGCAGTACGTC.

The chain employs TRBV15 and TRBJ1-1; D perhaps matches TRBD1 (6 bases). The germline V and J ends were trimmed by 9 bases and 4 bases, with 9 bases remaining between them. Per germline, CDR1 LNHNV and CDR2 YYDKDF (reference sequence). This CDR3 is 11 amino acids long. The CDR3 coding sequence is TGTGCCACGGGGGCGCGCACTGAAGCTTTCTTT. Protein sequence: CATGARTEAFF.